The 30 T cell receptor beta chains below all came from one sample that was sequenced in a study of blood T cell repertoires in COVID-19. Sequencing used immunoSEQ multiplex PCR; TCRdb keeps in-frame clones, though not all of them. The sample has around 320,000 clones; 90% are singletons. The material sequenced was PBMCs or T cells enriched from blood (not recorded which). The receptors stem from a woman in her late teens or twenties with acute COVID-19.

CDR3 sequence: CASSYSGTVEYEQYF. The CDR3 DNA reads as TGTGCCAGCAGTTACTCCGGGACAGTGGAATACGAGCAGTACTTC. The chain recombines TRBV6-5 with TRBJ2-7; the match to TRBD1 covers 7 bases. V was pared by 0 bases and J by 4 bases, with 6 bases of the junction left unmatched. The CDR3 runs 15 residues. Germline-derived CDR1 and CDR2 are MNHEY and SVGAGI.

The chain couples TRBV3-1 (or the pseudogene TRBV3-2) to TRBJ1-1; 7 bases map to TRBD1. Germline V lookup: CDR1 LGHDT, CDR2 YNNKEL (reference sequence). V gave up 6 bases and J gave up 6 bases; unmatched junction bases: 10. The CDR3 totals 14 residues. This CDR3 reads CASRRGDSAAEAFF. The CDR3 DNA reads TGTGCCAGCAGACGAGGGGACAGCGCCGCTGAAGCTTTCTTT.

DNA of the CDR3: TGTGCCAGCAGCTCCGGGACAGGGGTTTATGAAACTAATGAAAAACTGTTTTTT. It yields the protein CASSSGTGVYETNEKLFF. The chain uses TRBV7-8 and TRBJ1-4; 10 bases are shared with TRBD1. Germline V gene data show CDR1 as SGHVS and CDR2 as FQNEAQ. The CDR3 is made up of 18 amino acids. V was clipped by 4 bases and J by 1 base; unmatched bases: 9.

This chain links TRBV7-2 with TRBJ1-4; D may be TRBD1 (6 bases). Trimming took 5 bases from V and 10 from J, leaving 14 bases between them. The CDR3 consists of 13 residues. Per germline, CDR1 SGHTA and CDR2 FQGNSA. The CDR3 region has the DNA TGTGCCAGCAGCCCCGACCACAGGGTAAAACTGTTTTTT. This translates into CASSPDHRVKLFF.

V and J are TRBV5-3 and TRBJ1-1, with 8 bases lining up with TRBD1. TRBV5-3 is marked as an open reading frame, function uncertain. The CDR3 is made up of 22 amino acids. V shed 3 bases, J shed 5 bases, and the junction held 30 bases outside the gene matches. The CDR3 coding sequence is TGTGCCAGAAGCTACCGCAGGGGGCCGGGGCCCGTCCCACACATAGGAGGGACTGAAGCTTTCTTT. This codes for CARSYRRGPGPVPHIGGTEAFF.

The chain combines TRBV27 with TRBJ2-1; D is unresolved. Trimming cost V 8 bases and J 3 bases, with 14 bases left between them. From germline, CDR1 is MNHEY and CDR2 SMNVEV (reference sequence). This CDR3 has 14 amino acids. CDR3 nucleotide sequence: TGTGCCAGCTCATACTACCGGAACTACAATGAGCAGTTCTTC. Its protein is CASSYYRNYNEQFF.

The chain recombines TRBV5-1 with TRBJ2-6, with D perhaps matching TRBD1 (5 bases). Germline V CDR1 and CDR2: SGHRS, YFSETQ. Trimming stripped 4 bases from V and 0 bases from J, with 17 bases between. The CDR3 extends over 18 amino acids. The CDR3 reads CASSPMAQASSGANVLTF. The CDR3 DNA reads as TGCGCCAGCAGCCCAATGGCACAGGCGAGCTCTGGGGCCAACGTCCTGACTTTC.

Concerning this clone itself: Distinct nucleotide sequences in the sample also encode this CDR3. The chain carries TRBV1 and TRBJ2-7; the D call in the table, TRBD1, was not verified against the DNA. TRBV1 is recorded as a pseudogene. The CDR3 is made up of 13 amino acids. CDR3 sequence reads: CTSSRGVTYEQYF. The CDR3 DNA reads as TGTACCAGCAGCAGGGGTGTGACCTACGAGCAGTACTTC.

The rearrangement uses TRBV2 and TRBJ2-1; 9 nucleotides match TRBD2. Germline V gene lookup returns CDR1 SNHLY and CDR2 FYNNEI. This CDR3 region has 14 residues. V dropped 0 bases and J dropped 8; count of bases not matched to a gene: 2. CDR3 residues: CASSEASGSHEQFF. The CDR3 bases are TGTGCCAGCAGTGAAGCTAGCGGGAGTCATGAGCAGTTCTTC.

The V call is TRBV5-1, the J call TRBJ1-1; 7 nucleotides agree with TRBD1. The V gene end was trimmed by 3 bases and the J gene end by 7 bases; junction bases not matched to a gene: 9. Looked up from germline, CDR1 is SGHRS and CDR2 is YFSETQ. This CDR3 has 14 residues. CDR3 loop: CASSSLQGRGEAFF. CDR3 in DNA: TGCGCCAGCAGCTCGCTACAGGGGAGAGGTGAAGCTTTCTTT.

V gene TRBV9 combines with J gene TRBJ2-1; 9 bases align to TRBD1. Germline V gene sequence: CDR1 SGDLS, CDR2 YYNGEE. There are 14 residues in the CDR3. Trimming removed 0 bases from V and 8 bases from J; junction bases left unmatched: 3. CDR3 loop: CASSVGDRGYEQFF. The CDR3 nucleotides are TGTGCCAGCAGCGTAGGAGACAGGGGGTATGAGCAGTTCTTC.

This clone was seen just once. The V gene is TRBV5-4, the J gene TRBJ2-1, with TRBD2 matching 7 bases. This CDR3 spans 16 amino acids. The J segment lost 10 bases and the V segment lost 0 bases, leaving 13 bases of the junction unmatched. Germline CDR1 and CDR2: SGHNT and YYREEE (reference sequence). CDR3 sequence: CASSLDMFLGGGEQFF. CDR3 nucleotides: TGTGCCAGCAGCTTGGATATGTTCCTTGGGGGAGGGGAGCAGTTCTTC.

V and J are TRBV7-3 and TRBJ1-4; 7 bases match TRBD1. V lost 5 bases to trimming and J lost 9 bases; unmatched junction nucleotides: 12. Germline lookup yields CDR1 SGHTA and CDR2 FQGTGA. The length of the CDR3 is 15 residues. CDR3 sequence (DNA): TGTGCCAGCAGCCTAAATGGGCAGGGGGTCCAAAAACTGTTTTTT. Its translation is CASSLNGQGVQKLFF.

The V gene is TRBV1, the J gene TRBJ2-1; the D call in the table, TRBD2, was not verified against the DNA. TRBV1 is designated a pseudogene. This CDR3 spans 15 amino acids. The chain's CDR3 is CTSSQVDSGSHEQFF. The DNA for the CDR3 is TGCACCAGCAGCCAAGTGGACAGCGGGAGCCATGAGCAGTTCTTC.

The chain carries TRBV7-3 and TRBJ2-5; D is possibly TRBD2 (6 bases). Trimming removed 2 bases at V and 5 bases at J, with 15 bases between. Germline V gene lookup returns CDR1 SGHTA and CDR2 FQGTGA. This CDR3 comprises 15 residues. The CDR3 spells CASSLGVGGGETQYF. Written as DNA, the CDR3 is TGTGCCAGCAGCTTAGGCGTGGGAGGTGGTGAGACCCAGTACTTC.

This chain uses TRBV18 with TRBJ1-2; D is uncertain. CDR1 and CDR2 (germline): KGHSH, LQKENI. This CDR3 contains 15 residues. V was clipped by 6 bases and J by 4 bases, with 18 bases between them. This CDR3 reads CASSLPGSSFYGYTF. The CDR3 region has the DNA TGTGCCAGCTCCCTCCCCGGGAGTTCCTTCTATGGCTACACCTTC.

V gene TRBV15 combines with J gene TRBJ1-5, with D perhaps TRBD1 (6 bases). CDR3 length: 14 amino acids. The germline CDR1 and CDR2 sequences are LNHNV and YYDKDF (reference sequence). Trimming cost V 6 bases and J 2 bases, with 11 bases left between them. DNA of the CDR3: TGTGCCACCAGGGACGGGGGGCGCAATCAGCCCCAGCATTTT. This codes for CATRDGGRNQPQHF.

The gene calls are TRBV28 and TRBJ1-3; D is unclear. This CDR3 region has 16 residues. Per germline, CDR1 MDHEN and CDR2 SYDVKM. V was pared by 1 base and J by 0 bases, with 10 bases between. The CDR3 region has the DNA TGTGCCAGCAGTTTATCCTTAGCCCTCTCTGGAAACACCATATATTTT. It codes for CASSLSLALSGNTIYF.

The chain is built from TRBV3-1 (or the pseudogene TRBV3-2) and TRBJ2-2, with TRBD2 matching over 8 bases. This CDR3 has 15 residues. The V gene's germline CDR1 is LGHDT and CDR2 YNNKEL (reference sequence). V was clipped by 1 base and J by 5 bases; unmatched bases: 3. CDR3 sequence reads: CASSQVSGSTGELFF. The CDR3 coding sequence is TGTGCCAGCAGCCAAGTGAGCGGGAGTACCGGGGAGCTGTTTTTT.

This chain joins TRBV18 and TRBJ2-3; the match to TRBD2 covers 11 bases. This CDR3 spans 14 amino acids. The germline V gene has CDR1 KGHSH and CDR2 LQKENI. The J segment lost 4 bases and the V segment lost 5 bases, leaving 2 bases of the junction unmatched. The CDR3 protein is CASSRLAGSDTQYF. Here the CDR3 DNA reads TGTGCCAGCTCAAGACTAGCGGGATCAGATACGCAGTATTTT.

J is TRBJ2-1 and V is TRBV19, with TRBD1 identical over 12 bases. J was trimmed by 6 bases and V by 6 bases; bases with no gene match: 6. Germline loops: CDR1 LNHDA, CDR2 SQIVND (reference sequence). CDR3 size: 15 residues. As DNA, the CDR3 is TGTGCCAGTAGAGCCAGGGACAGGGGGCGCAATGAGCAGTTCTTC. This sequence encodes CASRARDRGRNEQFF.

This rearrangement joins TRBV29-1 to TRBJ1-2, with D possibly TRBD1 on 5 matching bases. The CDR3 is 11 residues long. CDR1 SQVTM and CDR2 ANQGSEA come from the germline V gene. Between the trimmed V and J ends, which lost 3 bases and 3 bases, there was a span of 5 bases. DNA of the CDR3: TGCAGCGTTGAGACAGACTATGGCTACACCTTC. Translation gives CSVETDYGYTF.

V is TRBV24-1 and J is TRBJ1-1, with 8 bases that match TRBD1. CDR3 length: 14 residues. Per the germline V gene, CDR1 is KGHDR and CDR2 is SFDVKD. J lost 4 bases, V lost 6 bases, and 6 bases had no gene match. CDR3 DNA sequence: TGTGCCACCAGTCACGTCAGGGGGCCCACTGAAGCTTTCTTT. It specifies CATSHVRGPTEAFF.

The V gene is TRBV6-1, the J gene TRBJ1-4; D is possibly TRBD1 (5 bases). Trimming removed 2 bases at V and 7 bases at J, with 11 bases between. Germline loops: CDR1 MNHNS, CDR2 SASEGT. There are 14 residues in the CDR3. CDR3 DNA sequence: TGTGCCAGCAGTGAACGACAGTGGACTGAAAAACTGTTTTTT. It translates to CASSERQWTEKLFF.

The V and J genes are TRBV5-1 and TRBJ2-2, with TRBD1 matching over 8 bases. The CDR3 length is 17 residues. V lost 2 bases, J lost 4 bases, and 10 bases stayed unmatched. The germline gives CDR1 SGHRS, CDR2 YFSETQ. For the CDR3, the DNA is TGCGCCAGCAGCTTAGATCCCCGGACAGGGCTCACCGGGGAGCTGTTTTTT. Protein: CASSLDPRTGLTGELFF.

The chain couples TRBV28 to TRBJ1-2; 8 nucleotides match TRBD1. The CDR3 has 12 residues. V shed 10 bases and J 4 bases; nucleotides not matched to a gene: 5. Germline values: CDR1 MDHEN, CDR2 SYDVKM. The CDR3 here is CANSGTGYGYTF. The CDR3 DNA sequence: TGTGCCAACTCCGGGACAGGCTATGGCTACACCTTC.

The rearrangement joins TRBV7-9 to TRBJ1-5; D remains unclear. The CDR3 sequence is 13 residues long. Deletions cut 0 bases from V and 5 bases from J, with 5 bases between. Germline V gene sequence: CDR1 SEHNR, CDR2 FQNEAQ (reference sequence). The CDR3 nucleotides are TGTGCCAGCAGCTTAGCCGAGTATCAGCCCCAGCATTTT. Amino acids: CASSLAEYQPQHF.

The chain links TRBV6-4 to TRBJ1-5, with 10 nucleotides matching TRBD1. There are 15 residues in the CDR3. Germline lookup yields CDR1 MRHNA and CDR2 SNTAGT. V dropped 5 bases and J dropped 4; count of bases not matched to a gene: 5. The DNA for the CDR3 is TGTGCCAGCAGTAGGTGGGACAGGGGTAATCAGCCCCAGCATTTT. It is translated as CASSRWDRGNQPQHF.

The genes are TRBV7-9 and TRBJ1-2, with TRBD1 matching over 8 bases. The CDR3 runs 18 residues. The trim removed 3 bases at V and 3 bases at J, leaving 15 bases unmatched. Germline CDR1 reads SEHNR; CDR2 reads FQNEAQ (reference sequence). In nucleotides, the CDR3 is TGTGCCAGCAGCTTGGGGGCCGGACAGGGTGAGGAGGACTATGGCTACACCTTC. Protein product: CASSLGAGQGEEDYGYTF.

This clone was detected a few times. The CDR3 sequence: CASSTGLAGGYEETQYF. In nucleotides, the CDR3 is TGTGCCAGCAGCACGGGACTAGCGGGAGGCTACGAAGAGACCCAGTACTTC. This sequence joins TRBV7-2 and TRBJ2-5; 15 bases fit TRBD2. The CDR3 loop spans 17 amino acids. V trimming: 5 bases; J trimming: 3 bases; junction bases outside the gene matches: 7. Germline CDR1 reads SGHTA; CDR2 reads FQGNSA.